The present TCR beta chain was sequenced within a study of T cell responses to AZD1222 COVID-19 vaccine. Study-wide points: Regions left unmutated in variants are reportedly the target of nearly half of spike-specific TCRs. Clonal diversity was possibly underestimated; the donors were predominantly white British and more often female. Along spike, vaccine-associated CD4 TCRs were found throughout, with dominance at 160-218 and 743-854.

Measured with immunoSEQ multiplex PCR; TCRdb has only the in-frame clones, and not every one. The sample carries around 110,000 clones, around 90% recorded once. Second doses that came at about 4 or about 12 weeks were put together. The CDR3 extends over 10 amino acids. V shed 8 bases and J shed 2 bases, with 3 bases lying between them. Per germline, CDR1 SGHAT and CDR2 FQDESV (reference sequence). Details on this clone: The antigen is unknown.

This sequence joins TRBV11-1 and TRBJ2-5; D uncertain. This TCR was sampled from an adult who received the AZD1222 COVID-19 vaccine. The source was peripheral blood, collected 28 days after the second AZD1222 dose. The CDR3 is CASGQETQYF. In DNA form, the CDR3 reads TGTGCCAGCGGGCAAGAGACCCAGTACTTC.